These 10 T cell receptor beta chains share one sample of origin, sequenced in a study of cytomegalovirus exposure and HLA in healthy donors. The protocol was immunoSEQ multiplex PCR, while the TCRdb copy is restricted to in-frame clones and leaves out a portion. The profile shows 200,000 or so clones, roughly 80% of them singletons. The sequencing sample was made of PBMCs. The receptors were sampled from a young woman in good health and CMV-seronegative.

This CDR3 reads CASSSWGGANVLTF. The CDR3 nucleotides read TGTGCCAGCAGCTCCTGGGGAGGGGCCAACGTCCTGACTTTC. The rearrangement joins TRBV9 to TRBJ2-6; D remains unclear. V lost 4 bases to trimming and J lost 4 bases, with 9 bases between them. Germline CDR1 reads SGDLS; CDR2 reads YYNGEE. This CDR3 region has 14 residues.

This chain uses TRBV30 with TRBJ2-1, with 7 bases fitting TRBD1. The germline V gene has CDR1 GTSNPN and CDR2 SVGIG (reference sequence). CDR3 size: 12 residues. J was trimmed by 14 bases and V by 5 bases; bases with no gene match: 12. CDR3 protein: CAWERQGPGKFF. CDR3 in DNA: TGTGCCTGGGAGAGACAGGGCCCCGGGAAGTTCTTC.

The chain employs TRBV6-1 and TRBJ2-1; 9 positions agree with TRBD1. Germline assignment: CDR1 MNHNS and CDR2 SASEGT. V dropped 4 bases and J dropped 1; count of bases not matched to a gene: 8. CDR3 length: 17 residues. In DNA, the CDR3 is TGTGCCAGCAGTGGTAAGCTGGGGACAGGGTCCTACAATGAGCAGTTCTTC. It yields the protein CASSGKLGTGSYNEQFF.

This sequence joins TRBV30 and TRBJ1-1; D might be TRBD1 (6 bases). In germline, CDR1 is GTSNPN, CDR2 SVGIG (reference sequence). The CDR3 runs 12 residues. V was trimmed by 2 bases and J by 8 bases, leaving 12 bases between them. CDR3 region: CAWSPRTGEAFF. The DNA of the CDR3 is TGTGCCTGGAGTCCACGAACAGGGGAAGCTTTCTTT.

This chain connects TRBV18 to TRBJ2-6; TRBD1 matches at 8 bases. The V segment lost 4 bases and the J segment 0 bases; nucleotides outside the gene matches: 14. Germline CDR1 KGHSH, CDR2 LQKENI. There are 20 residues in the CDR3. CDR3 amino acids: CASSRFGTGSLNSGANVLTF. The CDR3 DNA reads TGTGCCAGCTCACGATTTGGGACAGGCTCATTGAACTCTGGGGCCAACGTCCTGACTTTC.

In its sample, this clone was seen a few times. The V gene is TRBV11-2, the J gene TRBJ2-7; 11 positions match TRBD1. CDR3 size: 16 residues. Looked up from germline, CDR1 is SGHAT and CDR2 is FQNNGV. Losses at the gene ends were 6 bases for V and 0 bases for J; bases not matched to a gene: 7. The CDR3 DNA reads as TGTGCCAGCAGGATATCCGGGACAGGGGGCTCCTACGAGCAGTACTTC. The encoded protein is CASRISGTGGSYEQYF.

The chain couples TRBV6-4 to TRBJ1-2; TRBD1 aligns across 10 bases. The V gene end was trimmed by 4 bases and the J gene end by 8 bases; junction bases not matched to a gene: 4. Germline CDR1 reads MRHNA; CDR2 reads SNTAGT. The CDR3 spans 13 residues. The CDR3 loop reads CASSATGGGGYTF. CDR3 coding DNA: TGTGCCAGCAGTGCGACAGGGGGCGGGGGCTACACCTTC.

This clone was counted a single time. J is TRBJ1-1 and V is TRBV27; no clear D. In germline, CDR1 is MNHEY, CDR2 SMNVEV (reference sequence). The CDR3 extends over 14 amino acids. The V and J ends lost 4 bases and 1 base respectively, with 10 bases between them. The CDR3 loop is CASSSPGWNTEAFF. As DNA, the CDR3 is TGTGCCAGCAGTTCCCCCGGGTGGAACACTGAAGCTTTCTTT.

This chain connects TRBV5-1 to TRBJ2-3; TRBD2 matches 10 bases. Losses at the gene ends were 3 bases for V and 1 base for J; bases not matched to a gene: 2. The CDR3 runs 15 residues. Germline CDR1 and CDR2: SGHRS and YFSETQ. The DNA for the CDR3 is TGCGCCAGCAGCTCCGGGACTAGCGGCACAGATACGCAGTATTTT. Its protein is CASSSGTSGTDTQYF.

The CDR3 here is CASSHATGTAPSDYGYTF. CDR3 coding DNA: TGTGCCAGCAGCCACGCGACCGGGACAGCCCCCTCGGACTATGGCTACACCTTC. The V and J genes are TRBV28 and TRBJ1-2, with TRBD1 matching over 7 bases. V lost 6 bases and J lost 3; bases outside the gene matches: 19. Per germline, CDR1 MDHEN and CDR2 SYDVKM. CDR3 length: 18 residues.